A single sample gave rise to the 3 T cell receptor beta chains below, sequenced in a study of regulatory T cells in long-lasting Graves disease. The time point was: newly diagnosed GD, antithyroid drugs for less than 3 months. From PBMCs, RNA was extracted and then used to make the TCR library. Investigators prepared the TCR beta libraries by applying iRepertoire HTBI primers and Arm-PCR of CDR3 regions. TCRdb called the multiplex PCR reads again in MiXCR, with one record for every CDR3 protein. The sample carries hundreds of thousands of distinct CDR3 sequences, roughly 17% recorded once. This same sample was also taken into another study, of T cells in Graves' hyperthyroidism and ophthalmopathy.

Sequenced material: peripheral blood mononuclear cells (PBMCs), taken at new diagnosis, from a patient treated with antithyroid drugs. The receptors here all came from a man between 35 and 55 years old with Graves disease.

This clonotype was seen only a few times. The rearrangement joins TRBV19 to TRBJ2-5, with 8 bases matching TRBD1. Per germline, CDR1 LNHDA and CDR2 SQIVND (reference sequence). This CDR3 region has 13 residues. The V gene end was trimmed by 5 bases and the J gene end by 4 bases; junction bases not matched to a gene: 3. The CDR3 is CASSFRGPETQYF. As DNA, the CDR3 is TGTGCCAGTAGTTTCAGGGGGCCAGAGACCCAGTACTTC.

The J gene is TRBJ1-1, the V gene TRBV3-1; D unresolved. The CDR3 extends over 12 amino acids. Trimming pared 3 bases from V and 6 bases from J, leaving 8 bases between. The germline V gene has CDR1 LGHDT and CDR2 YNNKEL (reference sequence). The CDR3 nucleotides read TGTGCCAGCAGCCACGGTGGGGCTGAAGCTTTCTTT. This sequence encodes CASSHGGAEAFF.

Comment on this clonotype: It is likely a read error: a sequence one base away is far more abundant. The chain joins TRBV28 to TRBJ2-3, with 12 bases matching TRBD2. Near its end, the DNA agrees better with TRBJ2-1, so the J call may be wrong. From germline, CDR1 is MDHEN and CDR2 SYDVKM. The CDR3 runs to 16 residues. The DNA of the CDR3 is TGTGCCAGCAGTTTGACTAGCGGGGGTGGCCTAAGTGAGCAGTTCTTC. Encoded protein: CASSLTSGGGLSEQFF.